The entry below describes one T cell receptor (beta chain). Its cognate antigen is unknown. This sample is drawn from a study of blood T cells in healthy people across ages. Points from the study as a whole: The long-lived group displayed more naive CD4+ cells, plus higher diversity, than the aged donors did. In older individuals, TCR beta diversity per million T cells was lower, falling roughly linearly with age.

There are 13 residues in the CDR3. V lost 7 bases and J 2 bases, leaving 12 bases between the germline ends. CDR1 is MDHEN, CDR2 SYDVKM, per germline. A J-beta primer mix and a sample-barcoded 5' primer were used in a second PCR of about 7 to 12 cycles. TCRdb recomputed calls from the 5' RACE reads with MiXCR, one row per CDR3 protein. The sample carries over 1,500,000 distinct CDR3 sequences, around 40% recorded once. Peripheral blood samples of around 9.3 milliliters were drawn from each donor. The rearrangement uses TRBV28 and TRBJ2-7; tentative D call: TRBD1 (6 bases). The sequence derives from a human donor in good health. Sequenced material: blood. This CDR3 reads CASKEAGAYEQYF. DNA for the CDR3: TGTGCCAGCAAGGAGGCAGGGGCCTACGAGCAGTACTTC. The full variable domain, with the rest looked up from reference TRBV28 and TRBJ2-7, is DVKVTQSSRYLVKRTGEKVFLECVQDMDHENMFWYRQDPGLGLRLIYFSYDVKMKEKGDIPEGYSVSREKKERFSLILESASTNQTSMYLCASKEAGAYEQYFGPGTRLTVT.